The present entry profiles one T cell receptor beta chain with its context. In the source study's methods: Reference gene primer amplification in the assay estimated nucleated cell counts. Assay used: immunoSEQ multiplex PCR; TCRdb lists only in-frame clones, some missing. Clonal size and the V and J genes are those of that table, whereas D and trimming came from the DNA. The repertoire includes 35,000 to 40,000 clones, under 90% of them detected once, and around 1.6% sits in the top ten. V lost 7 bases and J 8 bases, leaving 17 bases between the germline ends. This CDR3 contains 14 residues. Per germline, CDR1 MNHEY and CDR2 SVGAGI. This record belongs to a study of blood T cell repertoires in COVID-19.

This clonotype was obtained from a man aged 55 to 70 with COVID-19, enrolled during active disease. Source material: peripheral blood. V is TRBV6-5 and J is TRBJ1-4; D ambiguous. The chain's CDR3 is CASNPRGQREKLFF. DNA for the CDR3: TGTGCCAGCAACCCACGGGGTCAGCGGGAAAAACTGTTTTTT.